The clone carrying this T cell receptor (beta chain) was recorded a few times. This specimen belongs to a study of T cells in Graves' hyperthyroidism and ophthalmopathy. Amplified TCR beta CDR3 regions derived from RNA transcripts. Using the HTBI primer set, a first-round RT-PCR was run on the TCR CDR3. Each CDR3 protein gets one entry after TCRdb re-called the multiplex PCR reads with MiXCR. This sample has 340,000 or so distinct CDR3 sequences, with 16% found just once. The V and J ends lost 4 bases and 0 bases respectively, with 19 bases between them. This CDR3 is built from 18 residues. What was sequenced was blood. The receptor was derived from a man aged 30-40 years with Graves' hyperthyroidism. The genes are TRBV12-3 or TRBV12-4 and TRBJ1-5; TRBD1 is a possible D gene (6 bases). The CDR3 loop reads CASSSDSQGTYSNQPQHF. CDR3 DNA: TGTGCCAGCAGTTCAGACTCTCAGGGGACCTATAGCAATCAGCCCCAGCATTTT.